Listed below are T cell receptor beta chains from one sample, sequenced in a study of blood T cell repertoires in COVID-19. Clones were sequenced by immunoSEQ multiplex PCR, and TCRdb holds only the in-frame ones, with some missing. The sample records over 150,000 clones, around 84% being singletons. Sequenced material: peripheral blood. All receptors come from a man aged 35 to 55 with acute or convalescent COVID-19. The CDR3 runs from the conserved cysteine through the conserved F or W. D genes are given only for firm matches.

TRBV28	14	TRBJ1-5	.	CASSLVHPQQPQHF
TRBV7-2	15	TRBJ2-5	.	CASSSSRLTQETQYF
TRBV7-2	15	TRBJ1-2	.	CASSLAPGMWNGYTF
TRBV18	12	TRBJ1-6	.	CASSAEDSPLHF
TRBV2	11	TRBJ2-3	.	CASQGGDTQYF
TRBV29-1	13	TRBJ2-1	TRBD2	CSVGRGGDNEQFF
TRBV7-9	16	TRBJ2-3	TRBD2	CASQSGLAGGTDTQYF
TRBV3-1/TRBV3-2	14	TRBJ1-6	TRBD1	CASSLRTGSSPLHF
TRBV7-6	15	TRBJ2-5	TRBD2	CASSSQAGGQETQYF
TRBV3-1/TRBV3-2	14	TRBJ2-5	.	CASSQGGQRETQYF
TRBV6-5	13	TRBJ1-3	.	CASSSREVDTIYF
TRBV5-8	14	TRBJ1-2	TRBD1	CASSRSLGQYGYTF
TRBV2	15	TRBJ1-6	.	CASSDETASRSPLHF
TRBV5-1	15	TRBJ2-3	.	CASSLGSGGTDTQYF
TRBV29-1	12	TRBJ2-7	TRBD2	CSVIGRGNEQYF
TRBV7-2	16	TRBJ1-5	.	CASSTDRQGSNQPQHF
TRBV5-6	15	TRBJ2-7	.	CASSHGRDGLYEQYF
TRBV7-7	13	TRBJ1-5	.	CASSRELNQPQHF
TRBV6-5	14	TRBJ1-4	.	CASSNGGAGEKLFF
TRBV7-2	15	TRBJ1-4	.	CASSLSGDPNEKLFF
TRBV5-1	18	TRBJ2-3	TRBD2	CASSRERSNGGAADTQYF
TRBV18	17	TRBJ1-5	.	CASSPPGALTGDQPQHF
TRBV5-6	15	TRBJ1-3	.	CASSSKRYSGNTIYF
TRBV9	16	TRBJ2-1	TRBD2	CASSVVGGGASHEQFF
TRBV20-1	14	TRBJ1-4	.	CSASTAQRAEKLFF
TRBV5-1	16	TRBJ1-5	TRBD1	CASSLYGTERGQPQHF
TRBV2	13	TRBJ2-7	.	CASSVTGSYEQYF